These T cell receptor beta chains were read from a single sample in a study of T cell responses to AZD1222 COVID-19 vaccine. Assay: immunoSEQ multiplex PCR; the TCRdb copy retains only in-frame clones and omits some. The sample has around 120,000 clones, 75% to 95% seen once. Sequenced material: peripheral blood, taken on day 0 of AZD1222 vaccination. The source is an adult in good health. Both conserved end residues are part of each CDR3. D genes are given only for firm matches. Some rows mark clone size as missing; the rest say once, few, many or name a class of expanded clone.

V: TRBV11-3
D: -
J: TRBJ2-2
size: -
length: 12
DNA: TGTGCCAGCAGCCTATCCAGTGGGGAGCTGTTTTTT
CDR3: CASSLSSGELFF

V: TRBV11-2
D: TRBD1
J: TRBJ1-1
size: -
length: 15
DNA: TGTGCCAGCAGCCGAGGACAGGGAGTAGACACTGAAGCTTTCTTT
CDR3: CASSRGQGVDTEAFF

V: TRBV3-1/TRBV3-2
D: TRBD1
J: TRBJ1-1
size: -
length: 12
DNA: TGTGCCAGCAGCCAAGGGACAGGGGAAGCTTTCTTT
CDR3: CASSQGTGEAFF

V: TRBV4-2
D: -
J: TRBJ2-7
size: -
length: 13
DNA: TGTGCCAGCAGCCAAGTTGAGGGAGGCGAGCAGTACTTC
CDR3: CASSQVEGGEQYF

V: TRBV21-1
D: -
J: TRBJ2-1
size: -
length: 16
DNA: TGTGCCAGCAGCAAAAAGAAACTAGCGGGCCACAATGAGCAGTTCTTC
CDR3: CASSKKKLAGHNEQFF

V: TRBV9
D: -
J: TRBJ2-2
size: -
length: 15
DNA: TGTGCCAGCAGCGTAGCGACAGGAAACACCGGGGAGCTGTTTTTT
CDR3: CASSVATGNTGELFF

V: TRBV27
D: TRBD2
J: TRBJ2-1
size: -
length: 13
DNA: TGTGCCAGCAGTTTTGGGCGGGAGAATGAGCAGTTCTTC
CDR3: CASSFGRENEQFF

V: TRBV6-5
D: -
J: TRBJ2-7
size: -
length: 14
DNA: TGTGCCAGCGGACCCCAGCTACAAGCCTACGAGCAGTACTTC
CDR3: CASGPQLQAYEQYF

V: TRBV19
D: -
J: TRBJ1-1
size: -
length: 13
DNA: TGTGCCAGTAGTTTCGCTGGGCACACTGAAGCTTTCTTT
CDR3: CASSFAGHTEAFF

V: TRBV6-5
D: TRBD1
J: TRBJ1-5
size: -
length: 15
DNA: TGTGCCAGCAGGAGAGACAGGGCACACGGTCAGCCCCAGCATTTT
CDR3: CASRRDRAHGQPQHF

V: TRBV7-3
D: -
J: TRBJ2-1
size: -
length: 13
DNA: TGTGCCAGCAGCGCCACGTACGCCAATGAGCAGTTCTTC
CDR3: CASSATYANEQFF

V: TRBV28
D: -
J: TRBJ2-2
size: -
length: 14
DNA: TGTGCCAGCAGGTTATCATGGGCCACCGGGGAGCTGTTTTTT
CDR3: CASRLSWATGELFF

V: TRBV4-2
D: -
J: TRBJ1-1
size: -
length: 13
DNA: TGTGCCAGCAGCCAAGTCGTGAGGACTGAAGCTTTCTTT
CDR3: CASSQVVRTEAFF

V: TRBV28
D: -
J: TRBJ1-3
size: -
length: 14
DNA: TGTGCCAGCAGTTCACCCACTTCTGGAAACACCATATATTTT
CDR3: CASSSPTSGNTIYF

V: TRBV28
D: -
J: TRBJ2-3
size: -
length: 14
DNA: TGTGCCAGCAGTGACGACAGGAACACAGATACGCAGTATTTT
CDR3: CASSDDRNTDTQYF

V: TRBV18
D: -
J: TRBJ2-1
size: -
length: 15
DNA: TGTGCCAGCTCGCCTGATTTGGGCGAATACAATGAGCAGTTCTTC
CDR3: CASSPDLGEYNEQFF

V: TRBV28
D: -
J: TRBJ1-2
size: -
length: 12
DNA: TGTGCCAGCAGTTCCTGGGAGTATGGCTACACCTTC
CDR3: CASSSWEYGYTF

V: TRBV3-1/TRBV3-2
D: TRBD2
J: TRBJ2-5
size: -
length: 17
DNA: TGTGCCAGCAGCCAATTTGGGCGCGGGAGGGCCCAAGAGACCCAGTACTTC
CDR3: CASSQFGRGRAQETQYF

V: TRBV6-2/TRBV6-3
D: -
J: TRBJ2-3
size: -
length: 15
DNA: TGTGCCAGCAGTTACTGGGGCGAGGCGACAGATACGCAGTATTTT
CDR3: CASSYWGEATDTQYF

V: TRBV19
D: TRBD2
J: TRBJ2-1
size: -
length: 16
DNA: TGTGCCAGTAGTCCTCTAGCGGGAGGATCTTACAATGAGCAGTTCTTC
CDR3: CASSPLAGGSYNEQFF

V: TRBV10-3
D: -
J: TRBJ2-2
size: few
length: 13
DNA: TGTGCCATCAGCCAACAGGGTGGAGGGGAGCTGTTTTTT
CDR3: CAISQQGGGELFF

V: TRBV4-2
D: TRBD2
J: TRBJ2-1
size: once
length: 16
DNA: TGTGCCAGCAGCCAAATACTAGCGGGTACCTTGAATGAGCAGTTCTTC
CDR3: CASSQILAGTLNEQFF

V: TRBV5-4
D: -
J: TRBJ2-5
size: -
length: 13
DNA: TGTGCCAGCAGTCGGGGACCCTCGGAGACCCAGTACTTC
CDR3: CASSRGPSETQYF

V: TRBV18
D: -
J: TRBJ2-1
size: -
length: 11
DNA: TGTGCCAGCTCACCGAGTGAATGGCAGTTCTTC
CDR3: CASSPSEWQFF

V: TRBV7-9
D: TRBD2
J: TRBJ2-7
size: -
length: 15
DNA: TGTGCCAGCACCGGGACTAGCGGGAAACCGGGCGAGCAGTACTTC
CDR3: CASTGTSGKPGEQYF

V: TRBV6-5
D: -
J: TRBJ1-1
size: once
length: 10
DNA: TGTGCCGAGGGATTAACTGAAGCTTTCTTT
CDR3: CAEGLTEAFF

V: TRBV27
D: -
J: TRBJ2-3
size: -
length: 12
DNA: TGTGCCAGCAGATTTAGCACAGATACGCAGTATTTT
CDR3: CASRFSTDTQYF

V: TRBV3-1/TRBV3-2
D: -
J: TRBJ2-3
size: -
length: 18
DNA: TGTGCCAGCAGCCAAGATCAAGGACTAGGGGGTTTCACAGATACGCAGTATTTT
CDR3: CASSQDQGLGGFTDTQYF

V: TRBV2
D: -
J: TRBJ2-5
size: -
length: 12
DNA: TGTGCCAGCAGTGAACAGGGAGAGACCCAGTACTTC
CDR3: CASSEQGETQYF

V: TRBV5-1
D: -
J: TRBJ1-4
size: -
length: 13
DNA: TGCGCCAGCAGCCCGGGCCCTAATGAAAAACTGTTTTTT
CDR3: CASSPGPNEKLFF

V: TRBV6-1
D: TRBD2
J: TRBJ2-3
size: -
length: 19
DNA: TGTGCCAGCAGTGACGGTCACCTCGGGACTAGCGGTATCGCAGATACGCAGTATTTT
CDR3: CASSDGHLGTSGIADTQYF

V: TRBV29-1
D: -
J: TRBJ2-5
size: -
length: 16
DNA: TGCAGCGTTGAAGACCCCTCAGGGGACCAACAAGAGACCCAGTACTTC
CDR3: CSVEDPSGDQQETQYF

V: TRBV4-1
D: -
J: TRBJ1-2
size: -
length: 14
DNA: TGCGCCAGCAGACGGACAGACAGTCTCTCTGGCTACACCTTC
CDR3: CASRRTDSLSGYTF

V: TRBV2
D: -
J: TRBJ2-3
size: once
length: 11
DNA: TGTGCCAGCAACAGCTTCAATACGCAGTATTTT
CDR3: CASNSFNTQYF

V: TRBV4-1
D: TRBD2
J: TRBJ2-5
size: -
length: 18
DNA: TGCGCCAGCAGCCAAGGGGGTACTAGCGGGAGCGCCCAAGAGACCCAGTACTTC
CDR3: CASSQGGTSGSAQETQYF

V: TRBV20-1
D: -
J: TRBJ2-7
size: -
length: 11
DNA: TGCAGTGCGGGGGGGCAATACGAGCAGTACTTC
CDR3: CSAGGQYEQYF

V: TRBV28
D: -
J: TRBJ1-2
size: -
length: 13
DNA: TGTGCCAGCAGTTTATTAGGGGCCTGGAGCTACACCTTC
CDR3: CASSLLGAWSYTF

V: TRBV5-1
D: -
J: TRBJ1-5
size: -
length: 15
DNA: TGCGCCAGCAGCCCTATGGGGAATGGCAATCAGCCCCAGCATTTT
CDR3: CASSPMGNGNQPQHF

V: TRBV24-1
D: -
J: TRBJ2-2
size: once
length: 13
DNA: TGTGCCACGAAGGACAGAAACACCGGGGAGCTGTTTTTT
CDR3: CATKDRNTGELFF

V: TRBV30
D: -
J: TRBJ1-6
size: -
length: 17
DNA: TGTGCCTGGTCCGGAGGCGGTGGGGGATCCTATAATTCACCCCTCCACTTT
CDR3: CAWSGGGGGSYNSPLHF

V: TRBV18
D: -
J: TRBJ2-5
size: -
length: 15
DNA: TGTGCCAGCTCACCACGAGCACGGGTGGAAGAGACCCAGTACTTC
CDR3: CASSPRARVEETQYF

V: TRBV11-2
D: -
J: TRBJ2-7
size: few
length: 14
DNA: TGTGCCAGCAGCTTGACGTACAGCAAGGGGGAGCAGTACTTC
CDR3: CASSLTYSKGEQYF

V: TRBV5-1
D: -
J: TRBJ2-1
size: -
length: 12
DNA: TGCGCCAGCAGCTCCGTTGGCAATGAGCAGTTCTTC
CDR3: CASSSVGNEQFF

V: TRBV10-3
D: -
J: TRBJ2-5
size: -
length: 14
DNA: TGTGCCATCAGTGTCGGGACACTACAAGAGACCCAGTACTTC
CDR3: CAISVGTLQETQYF

V: TRBV5-4
D: TRBD2
J: TRBJ2-5
size: -
length: 13
DNA: TGTGCCAGCACCGTAGCGGGAGTAGAGACCCAGTACTTC
CDR3: CASTVAGVETQYF

V: TRBV28
D: -
J: TRBJ1-1
size: medium-sized
length: 14
DNA: TGTGCCAGCAGTTTATCCTTACCCAACACTGAAGCTTTCTTT
CDR3: CASSLSLPNTEAFF

V: TRBV4-1
D: -
J: TRBJ2-1
size: -
length: 16
DNA: TGCGCCAGCAGCCAAAGCAGATACTTCTCCTACAATGAGCAGTTCTTC
CDR3: CASSQSRYFSYNEQFF

V: TRBV29-1
D: -
J: TRBJ1-1
size: -
length: 12
DNA: TGCAGCGTTGAAGGTCAGAACACTGAAGCTTTCTTT
CDR3: CSVEGQNTEAFF

V: TRBV6-6
D: -
J: TRBJ2-7
size: -
length: 15
DNA: TGTGCCAGCAGTTATGGAGAGGCAAAGGCCTACGAGCAGTACTTC
CDR3: CASSYGEAKAYEQYF

V: TRBV13
D: TRBD1
J: TRBJ1-2
size: -
length: 15
DNA: TGTGCCAGCAGCTTAGACTCAGGGGGCCACTATGGCTACACCTTC
CDR3: CASSLDSGGHYGYTF

V: TRBV2
D: TRBD1
J: TRBJ1-5
size: -
length: 14
DNA: TGTGCCAGCAGCCCAGGGACAGATAATCAGCCCCAGCATTTT
CDR3: CASSPGTDNQPQHF

V: TRBV27
D: -
J: TRBJ2-7
size: -
length: 15
DNA: TGTGCCAGCAGGCCTGGACCCGGGAACCTACACGAGCAGTACTTC
CDR3: CASRPGPGNLHEQYF

V: TRBV6-6
D: -
J: TRBJ2-5
size: -
length: 11
DNA: TGTGCCAGCAGTTCGCAGACCACAAGGTACTTC
CDR3: CASSSQTTRYF

V: TRBV7-2
D: TRBD2
J: TRBJ2-7
size: -
length: 15
DNA: TGTGCCAGCAGCCCTGGACTAGCGGAAAACTACGAGCAGTACTTC
CDR3: CASSPGLAENYEQYF

V: TRBV20-1
D: TRBD1
J: TRBJ1-3
size: -
length: 14
DNA: TGCAGTGCTAGTGAGGGGGCGACTGGAAACACCATATATTTT
CDR3: CSASEGATGNTIYF